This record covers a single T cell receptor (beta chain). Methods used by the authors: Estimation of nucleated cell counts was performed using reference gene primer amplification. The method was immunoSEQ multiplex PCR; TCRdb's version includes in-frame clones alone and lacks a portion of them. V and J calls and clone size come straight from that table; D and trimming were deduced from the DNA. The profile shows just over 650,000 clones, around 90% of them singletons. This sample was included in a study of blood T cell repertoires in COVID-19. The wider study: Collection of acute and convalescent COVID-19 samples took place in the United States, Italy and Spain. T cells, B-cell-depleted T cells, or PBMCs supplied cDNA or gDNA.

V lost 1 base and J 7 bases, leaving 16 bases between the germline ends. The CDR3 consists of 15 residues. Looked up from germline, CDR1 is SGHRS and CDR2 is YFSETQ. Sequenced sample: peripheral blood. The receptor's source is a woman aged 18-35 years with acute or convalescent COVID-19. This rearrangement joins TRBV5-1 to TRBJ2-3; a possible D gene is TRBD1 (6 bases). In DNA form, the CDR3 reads TGCGCCAGCAGCTTGATGGGACAACCAGCCAATACGCAGTATTTT. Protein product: CASSLMGQPANTQYF.